This T cell receptor (beta chain) was retrieved from a study of shared clonotypes between healthy human individuals. Only in-frame clones appear in the TCRdb table, and some are missing; sequencing was by immunoSEQ multiplex PCR. This table has about 680,000 clones, around three quarters appearing once. Sequenced input: memory CD4+ T cells sorted from blood. Described subset: CD45RA-negative fraction. The clonotype comes from a woman aged 25 to 39 in good health.

This chain's CDR3 is CASSLIQREGVQFF. CDR3 bases: TGTGCCAGCAGCTTAATCCAGCGGGAGGGCGTCCAGTTCTTC. The chain combines TRBV7-3 with TRBJ2-1; 10 nucleotides line up with TRBD2. In germline, CDR1 is SGHTA, CDR2 FQGTGA. This CDR3 region has 14 residues. V lost 1 base and J lost 13; bases outside the gene matches: 7.